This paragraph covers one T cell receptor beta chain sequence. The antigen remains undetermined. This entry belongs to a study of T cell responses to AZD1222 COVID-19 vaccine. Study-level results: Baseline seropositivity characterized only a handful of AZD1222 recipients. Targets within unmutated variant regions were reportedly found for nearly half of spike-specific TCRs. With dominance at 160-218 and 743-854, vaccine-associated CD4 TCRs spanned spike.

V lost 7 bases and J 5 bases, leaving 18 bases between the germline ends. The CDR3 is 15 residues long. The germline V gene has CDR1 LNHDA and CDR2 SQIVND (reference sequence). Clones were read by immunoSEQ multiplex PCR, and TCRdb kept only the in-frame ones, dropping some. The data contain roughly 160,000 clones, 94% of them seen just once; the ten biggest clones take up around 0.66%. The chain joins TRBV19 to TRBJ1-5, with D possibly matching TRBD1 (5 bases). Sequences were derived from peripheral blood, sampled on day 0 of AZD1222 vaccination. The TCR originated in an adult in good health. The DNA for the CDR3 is TGTGCCAGTACCCCCCCGGGGGGAGGACATCAGCCCCAGCATTTT. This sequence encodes CASTPPGGGHQPQHF.